This TCR beta chain emerged from a study of cytomegalovirus exposure and HLA in healthy donors. Notes on the study in general: Productive status was seen about 90% or about 30% of the time for most TCR beta V segments in an earlier analysis.

A multiplex PCR was run with 60 Vbeta primers and 13 Jbeta primers. Clones were sequenced by immunoSEQ multiplex PCR, and TCRdb holds only the in-frame ones, with some missing. Of around 100,000 clones listed, 50% to 70% were seen once; the top ten hold 3.5% to 4%. After removal of 4 bases from V and 9 bases from J, the junction contained 9 bases not matched to a gene. The CDR3 covers 17 residues. CDR1 and CDR2 from the germline V gene are SGHTA and FQGNSA. As concerns this clone: Its specificity is not known.

Sequenced material: PBMCs. V is TRBV7-2 and J is TRBJ2-1, with 16 bases aligning to TRBD2. This sequence originates from a man younger than 45 in good health and CMV-seropositive. CDR3 residues: CASSSLGLAGGPGEQFF. The DNA of the CDR3 is TGTGCCAGCAGCTCTTTGGGACTAGCGGGGGGGCCGGGTGAGCAGTTCTTC.